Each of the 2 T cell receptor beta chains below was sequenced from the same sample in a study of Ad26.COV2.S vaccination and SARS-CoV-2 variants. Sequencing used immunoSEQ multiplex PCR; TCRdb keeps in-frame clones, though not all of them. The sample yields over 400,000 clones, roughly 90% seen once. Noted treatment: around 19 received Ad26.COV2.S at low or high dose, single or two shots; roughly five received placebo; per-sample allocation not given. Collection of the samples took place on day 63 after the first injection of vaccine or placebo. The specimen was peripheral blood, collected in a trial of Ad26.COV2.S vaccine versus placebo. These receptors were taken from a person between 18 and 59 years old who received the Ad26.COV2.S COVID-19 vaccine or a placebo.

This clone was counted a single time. The CDR3 DNA is TGTGCCAGCAGTTTTACGTTTGGGAACACTGAAGCTTTCTTT. Translating gives CASSFTFGNTEAFF. J is TRBJ1-1 and V is TRBV27; D remains unclear. Germline V CDR1 and CDR2: MNHEY, SMNVEV (reference sequence). The CDR3 totals 14 residues. The V and J ends lost 3 bases and 1 base respectively, with 9 bases between them.

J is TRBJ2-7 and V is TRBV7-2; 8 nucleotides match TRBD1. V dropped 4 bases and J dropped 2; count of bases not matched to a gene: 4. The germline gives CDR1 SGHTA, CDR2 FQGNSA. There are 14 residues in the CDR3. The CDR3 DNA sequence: TGTGCCAGCAGCTCCCGGACAGGGCCCTACGAGCAGTACTTC. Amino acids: CASSSRTGPYEQYF.